This T cell receptor (beta chain) originates from a study of regulatory T cells in long-lasting Graves disease. Time point given: persistent/refractory GD, antithyroid drugs over 5 years with positive TRAb. With RNA extracted from PBMCs as input, the TCR library was made. Germline-derived CDR1 and CDR2 are SGHAT and FQDESV (reference sequence). The CDR3 contains 15 residues. Trimming took off 2 bases at V and 0 bases at J, with 10 bases between the two ends. Building the TCR beta libraries relied on iRepertoire HTBI primers, and CDR3 regions underwent Arm-PCR. TCRdb processed the multiplex PCR reads anew with MiXCR; each CDR3 protein has one entry. Of almost 350,000 distinct CDR3 sequences listed, around a fifth are singletons. There are many counts of this clonotype. The antigen remains unidentified. General observations from the study: Favoring TRBV28, TRBJ1-2 and TRBJ2-5 was a feature seen in persistent disease.

This clonotype originated in a female donor with Graves disease. This sequence joins TRBV11-1 and TRBJ1-1; TRBD1 is a possible D gene (5 bases). The sample was peripheral blood mononuclear cells (PBMCs), taken when the disease was refractory, from a patient treated with antithyroid drugs. The CDR3 DNA is TGTGCCAGCAGCTTATCCAGGGCGATGAACACTGAAGCTTTCTTT. Residues: CASSLSRAMNTEAFF.